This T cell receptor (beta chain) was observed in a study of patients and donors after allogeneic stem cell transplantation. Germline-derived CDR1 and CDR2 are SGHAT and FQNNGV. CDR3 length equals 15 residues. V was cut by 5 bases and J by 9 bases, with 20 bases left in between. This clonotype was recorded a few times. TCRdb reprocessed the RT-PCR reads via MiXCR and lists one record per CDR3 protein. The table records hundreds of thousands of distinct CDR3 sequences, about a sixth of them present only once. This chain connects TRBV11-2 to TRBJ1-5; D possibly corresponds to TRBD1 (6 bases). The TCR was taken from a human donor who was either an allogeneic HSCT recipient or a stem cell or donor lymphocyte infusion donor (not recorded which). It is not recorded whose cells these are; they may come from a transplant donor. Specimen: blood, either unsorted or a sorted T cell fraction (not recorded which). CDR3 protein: CASSAGTRGLGPQHF. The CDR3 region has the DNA TGTGCCAGCAGCGCTGGGACAAGAGGCCTGGGGCCCCAGCATTTT.